Presented here are 31 T cell receptor beta chains from one specimen sequenced in a study of human CD8 memory T cell subsets. TCR beta libraries were made by UMI-labeled 5' RACE. TCRdb reanalyzed the 5' RACE reads, giving one entry per CDR3 protein sequence and no DNA. The sample data list approximately 7,000 distinct CDR3 sequences. Sequencing was performed on CD8+ T cells from PBMCs. These TCRs come from a human donor in good health.

The genes are TRBV7-6 and TRBJ2-2. Germline loops: CDR1 SGHVS, CDR2 FNYEAQ. The CDR3 is 14 amino acids. This CDR3 reads CASSLGSFTGELFF.

This sequence joins TRBV3-1 and TRBJ1-2; TCRdb reports TRBD1, a call that lacks DNA to check it against. CDR1 is LGHDT and CDR2 is YNNKEL in the germline V gene (reference sequence). CDR3 length: 19 amino acids. The CDR3 region is CASSQDLVRTGTVSYGYTF.

The gene calls are TRBV7-2 and TRBJ2-1; TCRdb selects TRBD2, and the lack of DNA leaves this call unchecked. The CDR3 spans 15 residues. The germline V gene has CDR1 SGHTA and CDR2 FQGNSA. The CDR3 loop reads CASSFEGLSYNEQFF.

The chain is built from TRBV6-6 and TRBJ2-1; TCRdb reports TRBD1, a call that lacks DNA to check it against. This CDR3 comprises 14 residues. The V gene's germline CDR1 is MNHNY and CDR2 SVGAGI (reference sequence). This CDR3 reads CASSPGGPLDEQFF.

This sequence joins TRBV4-1 and TRBJ2-1. This CDR3 region has 11 residues. Germline V gene lookup returns CDR1 MGHRA and CDR2 YSYEKL. CDR3: CASSHANEQFF.

This clonotype is called medium-sized (0.01 to 0.1%) based on its frequency. The rearrangement links TRBV29-1 to TRBJ1-1; with no DNA, the TCRdb D assignment of TRBD1 cannot be verified. Germline CDR1 is SQVTM and CDR2 is ANQGSEA. The CDR3 loop spans 12 amino acids. The CDR3 sequence: CSVERGIAEAFF.

The CDR3 sequence: CASKSGSPSDTQYF. J is TRBJ2-3 and V is TRBV5-1; TCRdb names TRBD2, which stays unverified in the absence of DNA. Germline V gene sequence: CDR1 SGHRS, CDR2 YFSETQ. The CDR3 has 14 amino acids.

The chain links TRBV20-1 to TRBJ2-7; TCRdb calls TRBD2, which cannot be checked without DNA. Germline CDR1 and CDR2: DFQATT and SNEGSKA (reference sequence). The CDR3 runs 14 residues. CDR3 amino acids: CSARDSSGRGEQYF.

This chain connects TRBV28 to TRBJ1-1; the D call of TRBD1 rests on TCRdb alone, since no DNA is present to check it. Germline CDR1 reads MDHEN; CDR2 reads SYDVKM. There are 11 residues in the CDR3. The CDR3 sequence is CASSRVSGAFF. Looking up the rest from reference TRBV28 and TRBJ1-1 gives the full variable domain: DVKVTQSSRYLVKRTGEKVFLECVQDMDHENMFWYRQDPGLGLRLIYFSYDVKMKEKGDIPEGYSVSREKKERFSLILESASTNQTSMYLCASSRVSGAFFGQGTRLTVV.

The J gene is TRBJ2-7, the V gene TRBV28; TCRdb indicates TRBD1, and absent DNA this call remains unverified. CDR1 is MDHEN, CDR2 SYDVKM, per germline. The CDR3 runs to 15 residues. CDR3 sequence: CASSLRAGAFYEQYF.

The rearrangement joins TRBV3-1 to TRBJ2-2; without DNA, the TCRdb call of TRBD1 cannot be checked. Germline assignment: CDR1 LGHDT and CDR2 YNNKEL (reference sequence). CDR3 size: 14 residues. This CDR3 is CASSVIRGTGELFF.

The chain uses TRBV20-1 and TRBJ2-2; the TCRdb call, TRBD2, lacks DNA for checking. The length of the CDR3 is 15 residues. Germline values: CDR1 DFQATT, CDR2 SNEGSKA (reference sequence). The CDR3 protein is CSAKTSFGDTGELFF.

Considering frequency, this clonotype is medium-sized. The rearrangement links TRBV7-7 to TRBJ2-3; the D gene TCRdb calls, TRBD1, cannot be checked with no DNA. The germline V gene has CDR1 SSHAT and CDR2 FNYEAQ (reference sequence). CDR3 length equals 15 residues. This CDR3 reads CASSLGPGSTDTQYF. Looking up the rest from reference TRBV7-7 and TRBJ2-3 gives the full variable domain: GAGVSQSPRYKVTKRGQDVTLRCDPISSHATLYWYQQALGQGPEFLTYFNYEAQPDKSGLPSDRFSAERPEGSISTLTIQRTEQRDSAMYRCASSLGPGSTDTQYFGPGTRLTVL.

The genes are TRBV7-7 and TRBJ2-1; TCRdb outputs TRBD1, but without DNA this stays unchecked. CDR3 size: 16 residues. Germline V gives CDR1 SSHAT, CDR2 FNYEAQ (reference sequence). This CDR3 reads CASSLSPGQEVDEQFF.

This clonotype is labeled medium-sized based on frequency. The chain carries TRBV24-1 and TRBJ1-2. CDR1 and CDR2 (germline): KGHDR, SFDVKD. The length of the CDR3 is 13 residues. The CDR3 reads CATSDGWDYGYTF.

The chain recombines TRBV28 with TRBJ1-6. Germline V CDR1 and CDR2: MDHEN, SYDVKM. The CDR3 runs 15 residues. The chain's CDR3 is CASSSGRTYNSPLHF.

The chain has TRBV9 and TRBJ2-1. The CDR3 runs to 14 residues. Per germline, CDR1 SGDLS and CDR2 YYNGEE. CDR3 region: CASSVEWTSNEQFF.

V is TRBV2 and J is TRBJ2-3; TCRdb's D call, TRBD1, is unchecked because there is no DNA. CDR1 and CDR2 (germline): SNHLY, FYNNEI. This CDR3 contains 16 residues. The chain's CDR3 is CASSEWGQRATDTQYF. The full variable domain, with the rest looked up from reference TRBV2 and TRBJ2-3, is EPEVTQTPSHQVTQMGQEVILRCVPISNHLYFYWYRQILGQKVEFLVSFYNNEISEKSEIFDDQFSVERPDGSNFTLKIRSTKLEDSAMYFCASSEWGQRATDTQYFGPGTRLTVL.

This clonotype is medium-sized by frequency. This chain's CDR3 is CACSTSNQPQHF. The genes are TRBV30 and TRBJ1-5. This CDR3 has 12 amino acids. Germline CDR1 GTSNPN, CDR2 SVGIG (reference sequence).

This sequence joins TRBV7-9 and TRBJ2-3; checking the TCRdb D call of TRBD2 is not possible without DNA. In germline, CDR1 is SEHNR, CDR2 FQNEAQ (reference sequence). This CDR3 has 16 amino acids. CDR3 loop: CASSHPLAGGTDTQYF.

This sequence joins TRBV4-1 and TRBJ2-7; as DNA is missing, the TRBD1 call by TCRdb cannot be tested. In germline, CDR1 is MGHRA, CDR2 YSYEKL. The CDR3 totals 15 residues. The CDR3 protein is CASSPLPGPNYEQYF.

Its frequency marks this clonotype as medium-sized. The genes are TRBV11-2 and TRBJ1-4. Germline values: CDR1 SGHAT, CDR2 FQNNGV. The CDR3 sequence is 13 residues long. CDR3 sequence reads: CASRPFGGDGLFF.

This chain uses TRBV20-1 with TRBJ1-1. The CDR3 has 13 residues. From germline, CDR1 is DFQATT and CDR2 SNEGSKA (reference sequence). CDR3 amino acids: CSARARANTEAFF.

The J gene is TRBJ2-1, the V gene TRBV14; TCRdb returns TRBD2, unconfirmable since there is no DNA. The CDR3 spans 16 residues. Germline V gives CDR1 SGHDN, CDR2 FVKESK. CDR3 protein: CASSQEFGLAENEQFF.

The J gene is TRBJ1-2, the V gene TRBV20-1; absent DNA, TCRdb's TRBD1 call cannot be checked. Germline assignment: CDR1 DFQATT and CDR2 SNEGSKA (reference sequence). CDR3 size: 12 residues. CDR3 region: CSATDSSYGYTF.

V gene TRBV5-5 combines with J gene TRBJ2-1; the D call of TRBD2 rests on TCRdb alone, since no DNA is present to check it. CDR3 length: 19 residues. Germline V gene data show CDR1 as SGHKS and CDR2 as YYEKEE (reference sequence). The CDR3 spells CASSPTFSTSGRAGNEQFF.

J is TRBJ2-3 and V is TRBV4-2; the D call of TRBD1 rests on TCRdb alone, since no DNA is present to check it. Germline V CDR1 and CDR2: LGHNA, YNFKEQ. The CDR3 contains 18 residues. Here the CDR3 reads CASSQESVEGDLTDTQYF.

CDR3 residues: CASSLVQYGYTF. The chain recombines TRBV13 with TRBJ1-2. In germline, CDR1 is PRHDT, CDR2 FYEKMQ (reference sequence). The CDR3 extends over 12 amino acids.

The gene calls are TRBV5-5 and TRBJ2-5; checking the TCRdb D call of TRBD1 is not possible without DNA. Germline V gene lookup returns CDR1 SGHKS and CDR2 YYEKEE (reference sequence). The CDR3 totals 16 residues. CDR3 sequence reads: CASSRRQGVVGETQYF.

The chain recombines TRBV5-4 with TRBJ2-1; TCRdb lists TRBD2, though no DNA is available to test this call. Germline lookup yields CDR1 SGHNT and CDR2 YYREEE (reference sequence). This CDR3 has 15 residues. The CDR3 sequence is CASSLTSGTYNEQFF.

The chain combines TRBV7-9 with TRBJ2-7; without DNA, the TCRdb call of TRBD1 cannot be checked. This CDR3 region has 13 residues. From germline, CDR1 is SEHNR and CDR2 FQNEAQ (reference sequence). The CDR3 spells CASKGSGPYEQYF.